The 4 T cell receptor beta chains below all came from one sample that was sequenced in a study of early stage breast cancer tumors. Measured with immunoSEQ multiplex PCR; TCRdb has only the in-frame clones, and not every one. The data hold around 78,000 clones, with roughly three quarters observed a single time. Sequences were obtained from blood. These receptors were taken from a person aged 55-75 years with breast cancer.

The rearrangement joins TRBV4-1 to TRBJ2-1; D is unresolved. V lost 1 base and J lost 4, with 17 bases in between. The CDR3 spans 17 residues. Per germline, CDR1 MGHRA and CDR2 YSYEKL. The CDR3: CASSQGLGPLIYNEQFF. Here the CDR3 DNA reads TGCGCCAGCAGCCAAGGCCTTGGCCCCCTAATATACAATGAGCAGTTCTTC.

There are a few counts of this clone. The J gene is TRBJ1-1, the V gene TRBV7-9; tentatively, D is TRBD1 (5 bases). Trimming removed 5 bases from V and 5 bases from J, with 18 bases in between. Germline assignment: CDR1 SEHNR and CDR2 FQNEAQ (reference sequence). CDR3 length equals 15 residues. DNA for the CDR3: TGTGCCAGCAGCCCGGGGCAGGGCTGGAATACTGAAGCTTTCTTT. Protein sequence: CASSPGQGWNTEAFF.

This clone is labeled as medium-sized. The gene calls are TRBV6-5 and TRBJ1-2; no definite D call. There are 15 residues in the CDR3. Germline loops: CDR1 MNHEY, CDR2 SVGAGI. V lost 0 bases and J lost 4, with 12 bases in between. This CDR3 is CASSYSSVLVYGYTF. CDR3 in DNA: TGTGCCAGCAGTTACTCGAGTGTTTTGGTCTATGGCTACACCTTC.

The chain couples TRBV5-6 to TRBJ2-1, with 7 bases lining up with TRBD2. This CDR3 spans 15 amino acids. Trimming cost V 10 bases and J 4 bases; bases outside gene matches: 14. CDR1 SGHDT and CDR2 YYEEEE come from the germline V gene. The CDR3 DNA reads TGTGCCTCCTCTCGTGGGGGGGGGACGTACAATGAGCAGTTCTTC. Translation gives CASSRGGGTYNEQFF.